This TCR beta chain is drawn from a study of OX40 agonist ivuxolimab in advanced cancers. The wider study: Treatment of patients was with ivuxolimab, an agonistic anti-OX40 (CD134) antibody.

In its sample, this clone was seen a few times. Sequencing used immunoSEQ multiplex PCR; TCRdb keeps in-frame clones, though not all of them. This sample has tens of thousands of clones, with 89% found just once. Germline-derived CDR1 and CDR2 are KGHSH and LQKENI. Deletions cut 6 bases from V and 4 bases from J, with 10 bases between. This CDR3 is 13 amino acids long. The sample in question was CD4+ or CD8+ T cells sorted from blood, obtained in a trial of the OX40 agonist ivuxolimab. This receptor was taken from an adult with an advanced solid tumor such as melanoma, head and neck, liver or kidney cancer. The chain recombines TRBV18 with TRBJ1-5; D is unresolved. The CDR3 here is CASSTTRNQPQHF. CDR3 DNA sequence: TGTGCCAGCTCCACAACGCGGAATCAGCCCCAGCATTTT.